Each of the 2 T cell receptor beta chains below was sequenced from the same sample in a study of cytomegalovirus exposure and HLA in healthy donors. 60 Vbeta and 13 Jbeta primers were used in PCR. This table comes from immunoSEQ multiplex PCR, and its TCRdb copy is limited to in-frame clones, with some not included. The data show some 120,000 clones, with roughly 82% seen just once and 1.5% held by the top ten. Specimen: PBMCs. The receptors derive from a young woman in good health and CMV-seronegative.

The chain employs TRBV6-1 and TRBJ2-5; 9 bases match TRBD2. Unmatched junction bases numbered 7, after V lost 1 base and J lost 1 base. Germline V gives CDR1 MNHNS, CDR2 SASEGT. The CDR3 has 17 residues. DNA of the CDR3: TGTGCCAGCAGTGAAGGGGGGATAGCGGGGGCCCAAGAGACCCAGTACTTC. This codes for CASSEGGIAGAQETQYF.

The chain employs TRBV19 and TRBJ1-1; D might be TRBD1 (6 bases). This CDR3 is built from 13 residues. Trimming removed 5 bases at V and 1 base at J, with 8 bases between. CDR1 is LNHDA and CDR2 is SQIVND in the germline V gene (reference sequence). This CDR3 reads CASSSRGNTEAFF. DNA for the CDR3: TGTGCCAGTAGTTCCAGGGGGAACACTGAAGCTTTCTTT.